This is a list of T cell receptor beta chains from one sample in a study of cytomegalovirus exposure and HLA in healthy donors. Libraries were prepared by immunoSEQ multiplex PCR; TCRdb keeps only in-frame clonotypes and omits some of them. Here the sample spans about 130,000 clones, less than 85% being singletons. What was sequenced was PBMCs. Receptors were obtained from a woman in her thirties or forties in good health and CMV-seropositive. The CDR3 runs from the conserved cysteine through the conserved F or W. The D gene is left open where the match is weak. The size of a clone is reported for some rows only, either as once, few or many, or as a class for expanded clones.

d_gene	j_gene	abundance	v_gene	CDR3aa	CDR3nt
.	TRBJ1-1	few	TRBV7-2	CASSPGGYTEAFF	TGTGCCAGCAGCCCTGGCGGGTACACTGAAGCTTTCTTT
.	TRBJ1-3	.	TRBV5-1	CASSLGGTAGNTIYF	TGCGCCAGCAGCCTGGGTGGGACTGCGGGAAACACCATATATTTT
.	TRBJ1-2	.	TRBV6-1	CASSPVETGNYGYTF	TGTGCCAGCAGTCCCGTCGAAACAGGGAACTATGGCTACACCTTC
.	TRBJ1-2	.	TRBV21-1	CASSKSGCGYTF	TGTGCCAGCAGCAAATCCGGTTGCGGCTACACCTTC
.	TRBJ2-3	.	TRBV2	CASSEYLDGTQYF	TGTGCCAGCAGTGAATACCTTGATGGCACGCAGTATTTT
TRBD2	TRBJ2-5	.	TRBV5-1	CASSSNPLGTSGRVEETQYF	TGCGCCAGCAGCTCCAATCCCCTCGGGACTAGCGGGAGGGTAGAAGAGACCCAGTACTTC
.	TRBJ1-3	few	TRBV18	CASSPGSSGNTIYF	TGTGCCAGCTCACCAGGCAGTTCGGGAAACACCATATATTTT
.	TRBJ2-3	.	TRBV5-8	CASLKLQGFTDTQYF	TGTGCCAGCCTAAAGCTCCAGGGTTTCACAGATACGCAGTATTTT
.	TRBJ2-5	once	TRBV30	CAWGYGETQYF	TGTGCCTGGGGGTACGGGGAGACCCAGTACTTC
TRBD1	TRBJ1-1	.	TRBV6-5	CASSGQGATYTEAFF	TGTGCCAGCAGTGGACAGGGGGCTACGTACACTGAAGCTTTCTTT
TRBD2	TRBJ2-7	.	TRBV28	CASSPSGRRYEQYF	TGTGCCAGCAGCCCGAGCGGGAGACGGTACGAGCAGTACTTC
.	TRBJ2-3	.	TRBV7-9	CASSPDSGVLDTQYF	TGTGCCAGCAGCCCCGATAGCGGAGTATTAGATACGCAGTATTTT
TRBD1	TRBJ1-2	.	TRBV9	CASSVVGQGGSTNYGYTF	TGTGCCAGCAGCGTAGTGGGACAGGGGGGTTCAACCAACTATGGCTACACCTTC
.	TRBJ2-2	few	TRBV6-5	CASTRVHTGELFF	TGTGCCAGCACGAGGGTGCACACCGGGGAGCTGTTTTTT
.	TRBJ1-1	.	TRBV5-6	CASRNQDSEAFF	TGTGCCAGCAGGAATCAGGACTCTGAAGCTTTCTTT